This is a list of T cell receptor beta chains from one sample in a study of blood T cells in healthy people across ages. TCRdb processed the 5' RACE reads anew with MiXCR; each CDR3 protein has one entry. The data contain 650,000 to 1,000,000 distinct CDR3 sequences, roughly 35% of them singletons. Sequencing was carried out using blood. These receptors came from a young man in good health. CDR3s include the opening cysteine and the closing phenylalanine or tryptophan. A D gene is named only where the DNA matches it firmly. Clone size is given for some rows only: seen once, a few or many times, or a class if the clone is expanded.

v_call	d_call	j_call	clone_size	cdr3_aa	cdr3_nt
TRBV7-3	TRBD1	TRBJ2-2	few	CASSLAQGEATGELFF	TGTGCCAGCAGTCTAGCTCAGGGGGAAGCTACCGGGGAGCTGTTTTTT
TRBV20-1	TRBD2	TRBJ2-7	NA	CSARGRVYEQYF	TGCAGTGCTAGGGGGAGGGTCTACGAGCAGTACTTC
TRBV20-1	NA	TRBJ2-7	many	CSARPGTRAYEQYF	TGCAGTGCTAGACCCGGGACACGAGCCTACGAGCAGTACTTC
TRBV5-1	NA	TRBJ1-3	NA	CASSLERPSLSGNTIYF	TGCGCCAGCAGCTTGGAGCGGCCGAGCCTCTCTGGAAACACCATATATTTT
TRBV2	NA	TRBJ1-5	NA	CASMGGENQPQHF	TGTGCCAGCATGGGGGGAGAGAATCAGCCCCAGCATTTT
TRBV7-6	NA	TRBJ2-7	NA	CASSLSGWTYEQYF	TGTGCCAGCAGCTTATCAGGGTGGACCTACGAGCAGTACTTC
TRBV7-2	TRBD2	TRBJ2-3	few	CASSFLGAAGARDTQYF	TGTGCCAGCAGCTTCCTAGGGGCAGCGGGGGCTAGAGATACGCAGTATTTT
TRBV29-1	TRBD1	TRBJ1-5	few	CSVRTGGQPQHF	TGCAGCGTTAGGACAGGGGGTCAGCCCCAGCATTTT
TRBV19	TRBD1	TRBJ2-4	NA	CASSERGQALAKNIQYF	TGTGCCAGTAGTGAGAGGGGGCAGGCACTAGCCAAAAACATTCAGTACTTC
TRBV6-6	NA	TRBJ2-5	NA	CASRDLETQYF	TGTGCCAGCAGAGACTTAGAGACCCAGTACTTC
TRBV28	NA	TRBJ2-3	few	CASSLGSSVGTQYF	TGTGCCAGCAGTTTAGGGTCCTCCGTCGGTACGCAGTATTTT
TRBV27	NA	TRBJ2-3	few	CASSFRTVWDHTQYF	TGTGCCAGCAGTTTCCGGACAGTTTGGGATCATACGCAGTATTTT
TRBV20-1	NA	TRBJ1-5	NA	CSARAVSTGLLNGQPQHF	TGCAGTGCTAGAGCCGTATCTACAGGATTACTCAACGGTCAGCCCCAGCATTTT
TRBV3-1	TRBD2	TRBJ2-1	NA	CASSPQGAGGSYNEQFF	TGTGCCAGCAGCCCCCAAGGGGCGGGGGGTTCCTACAATGAGCAGTTCTTC
TRBV7-2	NA	TRBJ2-1	NA	CVSSSITGSSYNEQFF	TGTGTCAGCAGCTCAATTACAGGGAGCTCCTACAATGAGCAGTTCTTC
TRBV18	NA	TRBJ1-1	NA	CASSPQATNTEAFF	TGTGCCAGCTCACCACAAGCGACGAACACTGAAGCTTTCTTT
TRBV28	NA	TRBJ1-5	NA	CASSLKGREGPQHF	TGTGCCAGCAGTTTAAAGGGCCGTGAGGGGCCCCAGCATTTT
TRBV20-1	NA	TRBJ2-6	many	CSALRGSAGANVLTF	TGCAGTGCTCTTAGGGGGTCGGCTGGGGCCAACGTCCTGACTTTC
TRBV7-8	TRBD2	TRBJ2-3	NA	CASSRRGSGGSTDTQYF	TGTGCCAGCAGCCGAAGAGGTAGCGGGGGGTCCACAGATACGCAGTATTTT
TRBV4-3	NA	TRBJ1-2	many	CASSQGGNGYTF	TGCGCCAGCAGCCAGGGCGGCAATGGCTACACCTTC
TRBV5-4	NA	TRBJ2-3	many	CASSPRAGADTQYF	TGTGCCAGCAGCCCTCGGGCCGGGGCAGATACGCAGTATTTT
TRBV20-1	NA	TRBJ1-1	few	CSARDWDGGTEAFF	TGCAGTGCTAGAGATTGGGATGGAGGCACTGAAGCTTTCTTT
TRBV20-1	NA	TRBJ1-1	few	CSAGYTGNTEAFF	TGCAGTGCTGGCTACACCGGGAACACTGAAGCTTTCTTT
TRBV5-1	NA	TRBJ1-5	few	CASSRLPGSEQPQHF	TGCGCCAGCAGTCGACTACCAGGGTCGGAGCAGCCCCAGCATTTT
TRBV7-2	TRBD2	TRBJ2-5	NA	CASSWTGGTQYF	TGTGCCAGCAGCTGGACGGGGGGGACCCAGTACTTC
TRBV5-1	NA	TRBJ2-7	NA	CASSLDRADEQYF	TGCGCCAGCAGCTTGGACAGGGCAGACGAGCAGTACTTC
TRBV7-8	NA	TRBJ1-1	few	CASSLVVAGNQNTEAFF	TGTGCCAGCAGCTTAGTAGTGGCGGGGAATCAAAACACTGAAGCTTTCTTT
TRBV7-9	NA	TRBJ2-1	few	CAGAGVSYNEQFF	TGTGCCGGAGCAGGTGTCTCCTACAATGAGCAGTTCTTC
TRBV6-5	NA	TRBJ2-7	NA	CASSYSIGSGDYEQYF	TGTGCCAGCAGTTACTCGATCGGGAGTGGAGACTACGAGCAGTACTTC
TRBV4-2	NA	TRBJ2-1	many	CASSPLENNEQFF	TGTGCCAGCAGCCCATTGGAGAACAATGAGCAGTTCTTC
TRBV27	NA	TRBJ2-5	many	CASRTGVGGTQYF	TGTGCCAGCAGAACAGGGGTCGGGGGGACCCAGTACTTC
TRBV20-1	TRBD1	TRBJ2-1	few	CSAKDRVSGSYNEQFF	TGCAGTGCTAAAGACAGGGTATCGGGCTCCTACAATGAGCAGTTCTTC
TRBV7-8	NA	TRBJ1-4	NA	CASSLGIRGVEEKLFF	TGTGCCAGCAGCTTAGGAATCAGGGGAGTAGAGGAAAAACTGTTTTTT
TRBV29-1	TRBD1	TRBJ1-2	NA	CSVLTQGNNYGYTF	TGCAGCGTTCTTACACAGGGGAATAACTATGGCTACACCTTC
TRBV7-6	TRBD1	TRBJ1-1	few	CASSPLGTGTLLNTEAFF	TGTGCCAGCAGCCCGCTCGGGACAGGGACACTTTTGAACACTGAAGCTTTCTTT
TRBV12-3/TRBV12-4	NA	TRBJ1-1	few	CASSPSGHLNTEAFF	TGTGCCAGCAGTCCCTCGGGACACCTGAACACTGAAGCTTTCTTT
TRBV7-2	NA	TRBJ2-1	many	CASSLGWGQYNEQFF	TGTGCCAGCAGCTTAGGGTGGGGGCAATACAATGAGCAGTTCTTC
TRBV5-1	NA	TRBJ2-3	NA	CASSLARKGTDTQYF	TGCGCCAGCAGCTTGGCCAGGAAGGGCACAGATACGCAGTATTTT
TRBV7-2	TRBD2	TRBJ2-3	few	CASSLAPSGGAGNTQYF	TGTGCCAGCAGCTTAGCCCCCTCGGGGGGGGCAGGGAATACGCAGTATTTT
TRBV5-1	NA	TRBJ2-2	once	CATRATSEINTGELFF	TGCGCCACAAGAGCCACGTCAGAAATTAACACCGGGGAGCTGTTTTTT
TRBV6-5	NA	TRBJ1-4	few	CASSSGGNRRGEKLFF	TGTGCCAGCAGCTCCGGGGGGAACCGCCGGGGGGAAAAACTGTTTTTT
TRBV12-3/TRBV12-4	TRBD1	TRBJ1-2	few	CASSGSGTGGPFGGYTF	TGTGCCAGCAGTGGATCCGGGACAGGGGGCCCCTTCGGGGGCTACACCTTC
TRBV11-3	NA	TRBJ2-4	NA	CASSQSSPVGAKNIQYF	TGTGCCAGCAGCCAGTCATCCCCGGTGGGAGCCAAAAACATTCAGTACTTC
TRBV27	TRBD1	TRBJ2-6	few	CASSYGQGAGANVLTF	TGTGCCAGCAGTTATGGACAGGGGGCTGGGGCCAACGTCCTGACTTTC
TRBV5-5	TRBD1	TRBJ1-1	NA	CASSPDRVWGLDTEAFF	TGTGCCAGCAGCCCGGACAGGGTGTGGGGACTGGACACTGAAGCTTTCTTT
TRBV10-3	TRBD2	TRBJ2-2	NA	CAISGTSLPTGELFF	TGTGCCATTTCCGGGACTAGCCTCCCCACCGGGGAGCTGTTTTTT
TRBV12-3/TRBV12-4	NA	TRBJ2-1	many	CASRGGALNNEQFF	TGTGCCAGCAGGGGGGGGGCGTTGAACAATGAGCAGTTCTTC
TRBV6-1	NA	TRBJ2-3	NA	CASSEQTVYTDTQYF	TGTGCCAGCAGCGAGCAGACCGTTTACACAGATACGCAGTATTTT
TRBV6-6	TRBD1	TRBJ1-2	NA	CASSQMDRGKGYGYTF	TGTGCCAGCAGTCAGATGGACAGGGGGAAGGGCTATGGCTACACCTTC
TRBV29-1	TRBD1	TRBJ2-2	NA	CSVGLETGATGELFF	TGCAGCGTTGGTCTGGAGACAGGGGCTACCGGGGAGCTGTTTTTT
TRBV2	TRBD1	TRBJ2-5	NA	CASSNEGQRLGQETQYF	TGTGCCAGCAGTAACGAGGGACAGCGGTTGGGACAAGAGACCCAGTACTTC